This T cell receptor (beta chain) was captured by sequencing in a study of shared clonotypes between healthy human individuals. The wider study: Contributing individuals were a couple of females and a few males aged 18 to 49.

Germline values: CDR1 SGHRS, CDR2 YFSETQ. This CDR3 has 16 amino acids. V was shortened by 2 bases and J by 7 bases, with 22 bases between the two germline ends. Profiled with immunoSEQ multiplex PCR; TCRdb holds only in-frame clones, not every one. In the table there are millions of clones, around nine tenths of which are singletons. Both subsets, CD45RA+ naive and CD45RA-negative memory, were split from the CD4+ cells. Sequencing was performed on naive CD4+ T cells sorted from blood. Subset meaning: CD45RA+ positively selected. The TCR was taken from a man younger than 35 in good health. The chain joins TRBV5-1 to TRBJ2-7, with a possible D match to TRBD1 (6 bases). The CDR3 region is CASSLSRGQSSREQYF. The CDR3 DNA is TGCGCCAGCAGCTTAAGTAGAGGACAGAGTTCGCGGGAGCAGTACTTC.